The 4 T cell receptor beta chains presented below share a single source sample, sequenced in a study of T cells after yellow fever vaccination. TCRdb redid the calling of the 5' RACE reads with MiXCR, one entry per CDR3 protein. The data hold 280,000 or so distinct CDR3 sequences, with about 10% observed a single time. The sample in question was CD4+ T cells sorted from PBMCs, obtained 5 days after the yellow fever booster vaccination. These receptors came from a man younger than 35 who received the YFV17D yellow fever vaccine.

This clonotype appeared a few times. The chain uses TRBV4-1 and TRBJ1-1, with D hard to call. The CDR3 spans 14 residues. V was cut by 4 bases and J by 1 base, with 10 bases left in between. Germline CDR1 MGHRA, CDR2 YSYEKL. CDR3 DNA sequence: TGCGCCAGCAGCCGATCGACAACGAACACTGAAGCTTTCTTT. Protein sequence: CASSRSTTNTEAFF.

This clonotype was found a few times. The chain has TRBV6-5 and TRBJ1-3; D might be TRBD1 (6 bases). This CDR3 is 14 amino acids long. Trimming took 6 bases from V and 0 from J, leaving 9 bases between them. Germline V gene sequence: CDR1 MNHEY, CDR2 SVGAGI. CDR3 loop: CASRRGYSGNTIYF. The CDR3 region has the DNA TGTGCCAGCAGGAGGGGGTACTCTGGAAACACCATATATTTT.

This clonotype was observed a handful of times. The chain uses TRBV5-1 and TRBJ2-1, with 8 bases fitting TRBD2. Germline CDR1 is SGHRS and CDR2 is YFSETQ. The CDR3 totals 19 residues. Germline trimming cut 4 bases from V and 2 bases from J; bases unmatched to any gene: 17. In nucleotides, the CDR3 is TGCGCCAGCAGCGGTGGGTATAGGGAGAGCGGGGGACCCTACAATGAGCAGTTCTTC. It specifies CASSGGYRESGGPYNEQFF.

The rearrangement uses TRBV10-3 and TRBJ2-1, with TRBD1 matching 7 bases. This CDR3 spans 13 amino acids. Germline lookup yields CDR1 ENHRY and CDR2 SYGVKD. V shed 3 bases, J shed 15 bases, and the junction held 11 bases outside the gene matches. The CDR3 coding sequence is TGTGCCATCAGTGACCCCCGGGACAGTGTGGTGTTCTTC. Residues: CAISDPRDSVVFF.